The 7 T cell receptor beta chains below come from one sample, sequenced in a study of control samples from healthy donors and cancer patients. Measured with immunoSEQ multiplex PCR; TCRdb has only the in-frame clones, and not every one. The sample contains 150,000 to 200,000 clones, approximately 94% of which appear only once. Sequencing was carried out using blood. These receptors all stem from a young woman in good health.

The chain employs TRBV19 and TRBJ2-4, with D maybe TRBD1 (5 bases). Germline V lookup: CDR1 LNHDA, CDR2 SQIVND (reference sequence). V was pared by 0 bases and J by 0 bases, with 12 bases between. This CDR3 contains 17 residues. CDR3 in DNA: TGTGCCAGTAGTATAGATAAACGACAGCTAGCCAAAAACATTCAGTACTTC. Protein product: CASSIDKRQLAKNIQYF.

The genes are TRBV12-3 or TRBV12-4 and TRBJ2-3, with D unclear. V was cut by 4 bases and J by 9 bases, with 8 bases left in between. The CDR3 has 11 residues. CDR3 nucleotides: TGTGCCAGCAGTTCCTCCGGGACGCAGTATTTT. Translating gives CASSSSGTQYF.

V is TRBV5-4 and J is TRBJ2-2, with 8 bases fitting TRBD2. Trimming removed 1 base from V and 3 bases from J; junction bases left unmatched: 5. Germline assignment: CDR1 SGHNT and CDR2 YYREEE (reference sequence). CDR3 length equals 16 residues. The CDR3 DNA follows: TGTGCCAGCAGCTTGTCCCGCGGGAGGCACACCGGGGAGCTGTTTTTT. Translation gives CASSLSRGRHTGELFF.

The gene calls are TRBV7-2 and TRBJ2-3, with 9 bases aligning to TRBD1. The junction had 3 bases not matched to a gene; V was cut back by 0 bases and J by 2 bases. The CDR3 runs to 16 residues. Germline CDR1 is SGHTA and CDR2 is FQGNSA. In DNA form, the CDR3 reads TGTGCCAGCAGCTTAGCCGGGGACAGGGCCACAGATACGCAGTATTTT. Translation: CASSLAGDRATDTQYF.

The chain uses TRBV19 and TRBJ1-4; D unclear. The CDR3 is 14 amino acids. Per the germline V gene, CDR1 is LNHDA and CDR2 is SQIVND (reference sequence). Between the trimmed V and J ends, which lost 3 bases and 8 bases, there was a span of 13 bases. The CDR3 loop reads CASSISTAGEKLFF. The CDR3 region has the DNA TGTGCCAGTAGTATCTCTACCGCCGGGGAAAAACTGTTTTTT.

V gene TRBV10-3 combines with J gene TRBJ1-2; D uncertain. This CDR3 has 13 residues. V dropped 6 bases and J dropped 4 bases, with 12 bases sitting between them. From germline, CDR1 is ENHRY and CDR2 SYGVKD. CDR3 DNA: TGTGCCATCAGGGGCGACATTGGCTATGGCTACACCTTC. The encoded protein is CAIRGDIGYGYTF.

The rearrangement links TRBV1 to TRBJ2-3. TRBV1 is a pseudogene. The CDR3 runs to 15 residues. The CDR3 here is CTSSHADLATDTQYF. The CDR3 DNA sequence: TGCACCAGCAGCCACGCCGACCTTGCCACAGATACGCAGTATTTT.